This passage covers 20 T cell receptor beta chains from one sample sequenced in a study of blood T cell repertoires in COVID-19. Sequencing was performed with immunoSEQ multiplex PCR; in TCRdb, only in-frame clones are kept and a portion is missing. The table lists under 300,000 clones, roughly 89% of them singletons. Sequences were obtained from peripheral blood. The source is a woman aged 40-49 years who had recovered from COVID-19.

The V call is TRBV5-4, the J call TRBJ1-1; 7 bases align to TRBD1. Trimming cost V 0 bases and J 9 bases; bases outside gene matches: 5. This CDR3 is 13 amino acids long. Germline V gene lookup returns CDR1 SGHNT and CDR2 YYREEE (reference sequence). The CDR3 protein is CASSLDRGVQAFF. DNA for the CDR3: TGTGCCAGCAGCTTGGACAGGGGCGTTCAAGCTTTCTTT.

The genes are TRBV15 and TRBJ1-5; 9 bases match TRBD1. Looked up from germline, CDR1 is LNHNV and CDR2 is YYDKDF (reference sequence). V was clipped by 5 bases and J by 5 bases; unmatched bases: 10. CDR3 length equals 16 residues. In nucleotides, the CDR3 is TGTGCCACCAGCGGAGGGATAACAGGGGGCGATCAGCCCCAGCATTTT. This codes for CATSGGITGGDQPQHF.

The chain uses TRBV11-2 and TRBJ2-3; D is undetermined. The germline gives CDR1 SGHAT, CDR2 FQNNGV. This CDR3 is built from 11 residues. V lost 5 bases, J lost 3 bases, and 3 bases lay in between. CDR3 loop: CASSPTDTQYF. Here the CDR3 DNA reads TGTGCCAGCAGCCCGACAGATACGCAGTATTTT.

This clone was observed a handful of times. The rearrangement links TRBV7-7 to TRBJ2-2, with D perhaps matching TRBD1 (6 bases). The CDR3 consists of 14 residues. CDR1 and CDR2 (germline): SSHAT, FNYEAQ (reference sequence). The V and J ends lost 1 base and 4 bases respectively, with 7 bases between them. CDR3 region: CASSLGQVTGELFF. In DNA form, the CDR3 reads TGTGCCAGCAGCTTAGGACAGGTCACCGGGGAGCTGTTTTTT. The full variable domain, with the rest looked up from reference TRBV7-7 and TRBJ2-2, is GAGVSQSPRYKVTKRGQDVTLRCDPISSHATLYWYQQALGQGPEFLTYFNYEAQPDKSGLPSDRFSAERPEGSISTLTIQRTEQRDSAMYRCASSLGQVTGELFFGEGSRLTVL.

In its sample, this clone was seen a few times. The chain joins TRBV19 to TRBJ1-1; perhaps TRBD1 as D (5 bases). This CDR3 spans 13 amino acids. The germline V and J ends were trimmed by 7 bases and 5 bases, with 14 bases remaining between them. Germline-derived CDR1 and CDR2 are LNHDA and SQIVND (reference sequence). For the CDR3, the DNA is TGTGCCAGTAAAGGGGATTTGTGGACTGAAGCTTTCTTT. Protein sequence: CASKGDLWTEAFF.

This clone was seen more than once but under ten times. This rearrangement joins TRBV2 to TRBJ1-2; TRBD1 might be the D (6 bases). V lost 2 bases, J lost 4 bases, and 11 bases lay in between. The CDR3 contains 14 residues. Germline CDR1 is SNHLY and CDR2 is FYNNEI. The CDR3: CASSEQGQGYGYTF. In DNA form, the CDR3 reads TGTGCCAGCAGTGAACAGGGGCAGGGCTATGGCTACACCTTC.

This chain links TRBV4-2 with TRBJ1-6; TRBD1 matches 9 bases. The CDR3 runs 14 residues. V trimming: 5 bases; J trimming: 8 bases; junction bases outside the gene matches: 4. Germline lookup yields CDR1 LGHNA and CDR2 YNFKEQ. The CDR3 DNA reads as TGTGCCAGCAGCACAGGGGGCTTTTATTCACCCCTCCACTTT. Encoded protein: CASSTGGFYSPLHF.

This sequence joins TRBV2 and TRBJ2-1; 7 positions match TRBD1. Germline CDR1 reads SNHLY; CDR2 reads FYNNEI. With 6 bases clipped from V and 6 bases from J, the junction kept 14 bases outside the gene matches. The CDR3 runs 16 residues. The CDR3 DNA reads TGTGCCAGCAGCCCGATGGTAGGGGGCTTGGTCAATGAGCAGTTCTTC. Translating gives CASSPMVGGLVNEQFF. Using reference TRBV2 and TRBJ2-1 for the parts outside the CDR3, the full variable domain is EPEVTQTPSHQVTQMGQEVILRCVPISNHLYFYWYRQILGQKVEFLVSFYNNEISEKSEIFDDQFSVERPDGSNFTLKIRSTKLEDSAMYFCASSPMVGGLVNEQFFGPGTRLTVL.

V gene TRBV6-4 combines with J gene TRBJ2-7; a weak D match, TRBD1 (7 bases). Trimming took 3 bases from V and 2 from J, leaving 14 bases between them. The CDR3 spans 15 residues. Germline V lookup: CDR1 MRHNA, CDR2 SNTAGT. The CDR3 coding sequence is TGTGCCAGCAGTGAGATCGCAGGGGGGACCTACGAGCAGTACTTC. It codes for CASSEIAGGTYEQYF.

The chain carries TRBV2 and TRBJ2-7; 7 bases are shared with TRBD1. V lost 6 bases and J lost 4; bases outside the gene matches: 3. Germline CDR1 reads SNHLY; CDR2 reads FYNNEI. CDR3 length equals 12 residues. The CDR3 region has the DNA TGTGCCAGCAGGGGGACAGCTTACGAGCAGTACTTC. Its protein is CASRGTAYEQYF.

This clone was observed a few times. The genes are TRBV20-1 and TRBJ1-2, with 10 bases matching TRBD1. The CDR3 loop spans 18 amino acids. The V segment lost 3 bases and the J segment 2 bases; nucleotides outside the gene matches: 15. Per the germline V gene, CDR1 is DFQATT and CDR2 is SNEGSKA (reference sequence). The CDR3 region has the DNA TGCAGTGCTAGTAAGCCGGGACAGGGGAGTGTGAGGAACTATGGCTACACCTTC. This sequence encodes CSASKPGQGSVRNYGYTF.

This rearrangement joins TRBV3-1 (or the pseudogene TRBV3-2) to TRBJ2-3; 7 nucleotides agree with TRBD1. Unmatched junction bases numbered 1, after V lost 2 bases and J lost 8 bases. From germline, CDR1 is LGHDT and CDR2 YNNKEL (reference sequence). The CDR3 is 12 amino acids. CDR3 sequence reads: CASSQRQGTQYF. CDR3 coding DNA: TGTGCCAGCAGCCAACGACAGGGTACGCAGTATTTT.

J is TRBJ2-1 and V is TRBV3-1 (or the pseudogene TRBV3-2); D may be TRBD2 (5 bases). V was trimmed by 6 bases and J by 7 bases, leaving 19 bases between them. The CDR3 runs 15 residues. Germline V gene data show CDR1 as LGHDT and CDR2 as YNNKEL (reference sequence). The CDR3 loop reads CASRSLALHENEQFF. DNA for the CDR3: TGTGCCAGCAGATCTCTAGCTCTACACGAGAATGAGCAGTTCTTC.

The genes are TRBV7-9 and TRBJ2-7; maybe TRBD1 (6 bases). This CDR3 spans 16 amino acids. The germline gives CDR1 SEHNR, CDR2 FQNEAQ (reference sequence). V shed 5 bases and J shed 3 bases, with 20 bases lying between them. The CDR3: CASSPFWDKSHYEQYF. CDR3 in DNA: TGTGCCAGCAGCCCCTTCTGGGACAAATCCCACTACGAGCAGTACTTC.

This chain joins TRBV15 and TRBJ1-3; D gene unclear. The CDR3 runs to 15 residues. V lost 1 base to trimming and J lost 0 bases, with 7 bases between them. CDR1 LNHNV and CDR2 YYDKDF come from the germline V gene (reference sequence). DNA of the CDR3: TGTGCCACCAGCAGAGGGAGGGACTCTGGAAACACCATATATTTT. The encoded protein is CATSRGRDSGNTIYF.

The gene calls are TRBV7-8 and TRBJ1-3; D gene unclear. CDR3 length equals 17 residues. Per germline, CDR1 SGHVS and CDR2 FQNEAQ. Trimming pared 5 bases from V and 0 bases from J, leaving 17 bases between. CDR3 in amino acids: CASSIGGAGPSGNTIYF. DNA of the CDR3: TGTGCCAGCAGCATCGGAGGAGCAGGCCCCTCTGGAAACACCATATATTTT.

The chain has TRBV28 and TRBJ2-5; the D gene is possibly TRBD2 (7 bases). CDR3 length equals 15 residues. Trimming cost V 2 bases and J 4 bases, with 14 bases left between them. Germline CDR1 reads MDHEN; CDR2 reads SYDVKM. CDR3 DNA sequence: TGTGCCAGCAGTTTAGGTGGGGGAGGGGGAGAGACCCAGTACTTC. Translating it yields CASSLGGGGGETQYF.

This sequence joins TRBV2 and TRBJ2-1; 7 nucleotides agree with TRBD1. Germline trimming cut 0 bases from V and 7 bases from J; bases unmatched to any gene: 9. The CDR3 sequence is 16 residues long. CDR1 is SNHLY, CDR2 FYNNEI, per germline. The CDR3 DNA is TGTGCCAGCAGTGAAGCGTGGGCGGTGACAGGGAATGAGCAGTTCTTC. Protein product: CASSEAWAVTGNEQFF.

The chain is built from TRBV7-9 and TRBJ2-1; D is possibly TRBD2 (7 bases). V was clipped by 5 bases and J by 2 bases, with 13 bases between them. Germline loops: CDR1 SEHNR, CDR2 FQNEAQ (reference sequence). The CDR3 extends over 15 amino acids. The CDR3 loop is CASSQRGGPYNEQFF. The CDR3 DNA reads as TGTGCCAGCAGCCAAAGGGGGGGCCCCTACAATGAGCAGTTCTTC.

CDR3 DNA: TGCGCCAGCAGCTTGACGGGTTACTCTGGAAACACCATATATTTT. This encodes CASSLTGYSGNTIYF. The chain combines TRBV5-1 with TRBJ1-3; D not resolved. The V end lost 1 base, the J end lost 0 bases, and 8 bases lay between the germline ends. CDR3 length: 15 residues. CDR1 SGHRS and CDR2 YFSETQ come from the germline V gene.